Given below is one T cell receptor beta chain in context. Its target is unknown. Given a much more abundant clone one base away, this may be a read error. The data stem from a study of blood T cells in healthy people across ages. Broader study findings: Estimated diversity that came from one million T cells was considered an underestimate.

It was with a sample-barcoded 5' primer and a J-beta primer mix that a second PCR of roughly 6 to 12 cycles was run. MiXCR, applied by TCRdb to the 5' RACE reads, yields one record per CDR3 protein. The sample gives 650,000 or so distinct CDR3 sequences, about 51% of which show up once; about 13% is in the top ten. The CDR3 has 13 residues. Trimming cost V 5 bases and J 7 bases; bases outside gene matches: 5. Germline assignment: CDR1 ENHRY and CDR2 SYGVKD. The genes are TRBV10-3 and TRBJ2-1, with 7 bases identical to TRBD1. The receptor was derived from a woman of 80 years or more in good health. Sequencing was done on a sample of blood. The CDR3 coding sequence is TGTGCCATCAGTTGGGACAGCTGGAATGAGCAGTTCTTC. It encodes CAISWDSWNEQFF.